Below are 25 T cell receptor beta chains sequenced from a single sample in a study of blood T cell repertoires in COVID-19. Here immunoSEQ multiplex PCR was the method, and the copy in TCRdb shows in-frame clones only, minus some. Of some 120,000 clones in the sample, roughly 91% are singletons; the top ten hold about 1.6%. The source material was peripheral blood. Source of these receptors: a human donor in a cohort sampled during active COVID-19.

The chain recombines TRBV6-5 with TRBJ2-5; 12 bases line up with TRBD2. The CDR3 sequence is 15 residues long. The J segment lost 1 base and the V segment lost 5 bases, leaving 2 bases of the junction unmatched. CDR1 and CDR2 from the germline V gene are MNHEY and SVGAGI. The CDR3 DNA is TGTGCCAGCAGTAAACTAGCGGGAGGCCAAGAGACCCAGTACTTC. Amino acid sequence: CASSKLAGGQETQYF.

The genes are TRBV5-4 and TRBJ1-6; TRBD1 aligns across 9 bases. The CDR3 contains 15 residues. V shed 4 bases, J shed 10 bases, and the junction held 9 bases outside the gene matches. The germline V gene encodes CDR1 SGHNT and CDR2 YYREEE (reference sequence). The CDR3 sequence is CASSQRTGEGSPLHF. The CDR3 nucleotides are TGTGCCAGCAGCCAACGGACAGGGGAAGGATCACCCCTCCACTTT.

The gene calls are TRBV30 and TRBJ2-3, with TRBD2 as a possible D gene (6 bases). CDR1 GTSNPN and CDR2 SVGIG come from the germline V gene (reference sequence). Between the trimmed V and J ends, which lost 3 bases and 2 bases, there was a span of 15 bases. The CDR3 extends over 15 amino acids. The CDR3 here is CAWSWDSGPTDTQYF. CDR3 DNA sequence: TGTGCCTGGAGCTGGGATAGCGGACCCACAGATACGCAGTATTTT.

The rearrangement links TRBV4-2 to TRBJ1-4, with 7 bases that match TRBD1. Per the germline V gene, CDR1 is LGHNA and CDR2 is YNFKEQ. This CDR3 region has 14 residues. J gave up 5 bases and V 4 bases, and 4 bases lay outside the gene matches. CDR3 DNA: TGTGCCAGCAGCCCGCGACAGGGAAATGAAAAACTGTTTTTT. This translates into CASSPRQGNEKLFF.

V gene TRBV10-3 combines with J gene TRBJ2-1; TRBD2 aligns across 11 bases. V shed 4 bases, J shed 7 bases, and the junction held 9 bases outside the gene matches. The CDR3 totals 16 residues. Germline V lookup: CDR1 ENHRY, CDR2 SYGVKD. CDR3 DNA: TGTGCCATCAGTGGGCAGACTAGCGGGATTTTAAATGAGCAGTTCTTC. Translating gives CAISGQTSGILNEQFF.

The rearrangement joins TRBV7-6 to TRBJ2-5, with a tentative D call TRBD2 (7 bases). Trimming stripped 5 bases from V and 7 bases from J, with 23 bases between. The CDR3 covers 16 residues. Germline lookup yields CDR1 SGHVS and CDR2 FNYEAQ. The CDR3 DNA reads as TGTGCCAGCAGCCTCAGAGAGGGGGGGCTCCGTGGGACCCAGTACTTC. Translation gives CASSLREGGLRGTQYF.

This rearrangement joins TRBV7-9 to TRBJ2-2, with unresolved D. Germline lookup yields CDR1 SEHNR and CDR2 FQNEAQ (reference sequence). The V end lost 1 base, the J end lost 5 bases, and 8 bases lay between the germline ends. The CDR3 sequence is 14 residues long. Written as DNA, the CDR3 is TGTGCCAGCAGCTTAGGGGCCAATACCGGGGAGCTGTTTTTT. Translating gives CASSLGANTGELFF.

This chain connects TRBV3-1 (or the pseudogene TRBV3-2) to TRBJ2-7, with 8 nucleotides matching TRBD2. Germline lookup yields CDR1 LGHDT and CDR2 YNNKEL (reference sequence). The CDR3 spans 17 residues. Trimming took 2 bases from V and 0 from J; bases not matched to a gene: 9. The CDR3 DNA reads as TGTGCCAGCAGCCAAAACATAGCGGGGCCGAGCTCCTACGAGCAGTACTTC. As protein: CASSQNIAGPSSYEQYF.

This chain connects TRBV6-4 to TRBJ2-7; no clear D. The ends were cut back, 5 bases at V and 1 base at J, with 24 bases in the middle. Looked up from germline, CDR1 is MRHNA and CDR2 is SNTAGT. The CDR3 is made up of 18 amino acids. This chain's CDR3 is CASSNRVVSESISYEQYF. DNA of the CDR3: TGTGCCAGCAGTAACCGAGTAGTGAGCGAATCAATATCCTACGAGCAGTACTTC.

The chain links TRBV7-2 to TRBJ2-3; TRBD1 matches 11 bases. V gave up 6 bases and J gave up 4 bases; unmatched junction bases: 6. CDR3 length: 15 residues. Per the germline V gene, CDR1 is SGHTA and CDR2 is FQGNSA. The CDR3 DNA follows: TGTGCCAGCAGTCGGACAGGGGGCCGCGCAGATACGCAGTATTTT. It is translated as CASSRTGGRADTQYF.

The chain joins TRBV5-4 to TRBJ2-5; TRBD2 aligns across 7 bases. The CDR3 sequence is 14 residues long. V gave up 4 bases and J gave up 1 base; unmatched junction bases: 4. Germline CDR1 and CDR2: SGHNT and YYREEE (reference sequence). The CDR3 protein is CASSPGLGQETQYF. The CDR3 DNA follows: TGTGCCAGCAGCCCCGGACTAGGCCAAGAGACCCAGTACTTC.

The CDR3 here is CASSERRTSGSADTQYF. CDR3 DNA: TGTGCCAGCAGTGAACGCCGGACTAGCGGGAGTGCAGATACGCAGTATTTT. V gene TRBV25-1 combines with J gene TRBJ2-3; 13 nucleotides agree with TRBD2. V shed 2 bases, J shed 4 bases, and the junction held 6 bases outside the gene matches. CDR3 length equals 17 residues. Germline V gene lookup returns CDR1 MGHDK and CDR2 SYGVNS.

V is TRBV11-3 and J is TRBJ2-4; TRBD2 agrees at 8 bases. From germline, CDR1 is SGHNT and CDR2 YENEEA. This CDR3 has 17 residues. V trimming: 1 base; J trimming: 9 bases; junction bases outside the gene matches: 14. CDR3 loop: CASSLGPPTGGQAIQYF. The CDR3 nucleotides are TGTGCCAGCAGCTTAGGCCCTCCGACGGGGGGGCAGGCCATTCAGTACTTC.

The rearrangement joins TRBV18 to TRBJ1-3; the match to TRBD1 covers 8 bases. CDR1 KGHSH and CDR2 LQKENI come from the germline V gene. This CDR3 has 16 amino acids. V was clipped by 4 bases and J by 2 bases; unmatched bases: 7. The CDR3 DNA follows: TGTGCCAGCTCACTTCGGCAGGGGGCGGCTGGAAACACCATATATTTT. Translating gives CASSLRQGAAGNTIYF.

The CDR3 is CASSLQGLAGDEQYF. Written as DNA, the CDR3 is TGCGCCAGCAGTCTCCAGGGACTAGCGGGAGACGAGCAGTACTTC. V and J are TRBV4-1 and TRBJ2-7, with TRBD2 matching 14 bases. Germline V gene lookup returns CDR1 MGHRA and CDR2 YSYEKL. The CDR3 runs to 15 residues. V shed 6 bases, J shed 5 bases, and the junction held 6 bases outside the gene matches.

V and J are TRBV18 and TRBJ2-2, with D perhaps matching TRBD1 (6 bases). This CDR3 contains 16 residues. Germline CDR1 is KGHSH and CDR2 is LQKENI. V lost 4 bases, J lost 5 bases, and 17 bases lay in between. CDR3 loop: CASSLTGTPLTGELFF. Written as DNA, the CDR3 is TGTGCCAGCTCACTTACCGGGACACCCTTGACCGGGGAGCTGTTTTTT. The whole variable domain, filled in from reference TRBV18 and TRBJ2-2, reads NAGVMQNPRHLVRRRGQEARLRCSPMKGHSHVYWYRQLPEEGLKFMVYLQKENIIDESGMPKERFSAEFPKEGPSILRIQQVVRGDSAAYFCASSLTGTPLTGELFFGEGSRLTVL.

The genes are TRBV6-1 and TRBJ2-1, with TRBD1 identical over 8 bases. CDR3 length: 18 residues. The V segment lost 1 base and the J segment 3 bases; nucleotides outside the gene matches: 11. In germline, CDR1 is MNHNS, CDR2 SASEGT. CDR3 in DNA: TGTGCCAGCAGTGAAGGGCAGGGGGCCCTTCTCATCTACAATGAGCAGTTCTTC. Its protein is CASSEGQGALLIYNEQFF.

This chain uses TRBV2 with TRBJ1-1; perhaps TRBD1 as D (6 bases). In germline, CDR1 is SNHLY, CDR2 FYNNEI. CDR3 length equals 13 residues. The V end lost 7 bases, the J end lost 4 bases, and 13 bases lay between the germline ends. CDR3 residues: CASTVEGGTEAFF. The CDR3 DNA is TGTGCCAGCACCGTCGAAGGGGGCACTGAAGCTTTCTTT.

The chain joins TRBV2 to TRBJ2-7, with TRBD2 matching over 9 bases. This CDR3 contains 16 residues. The trim removed 5 bases at V and 0 bases at J, leaving 8 bases unmatched. Per germline, CDR1 SNHLY and CDR2 FYNNEI. The CDR3 DNA reads as TGTGCCAGCAGTTTTGTGGTAGCGGGAGACTCCTACGAGCAGTACTTC. This codes for CASSFVVAGDSYEQYF.

This chain connects TRBV10-2 to TRBJ1-2, with 9 bases identical to TRBD1. Per germline, CDR1 WSHSY and CDR2 SAAADI. After removal of 3 bases from V and 2 bases from J, the junction contained 7 bases not matched to a gene. The CDR3 has 16 residues. CDR3 loop: CASSDGTGRINYGYTF. DNA for the CDR3: TGCGCCAGCAGTGATGGGACAGGGAGAATAAACTATGGCTACACCTTC.

V usage is TRBV6-5 and J usage is TRBJ2-5; TRBD1 matches at 8 bases. Germline CDR1 MNHEY, CDR2 SVGAGI. The CDR3 sequence is 15 residues long. V shed 7 bases and J 4 bases; nucleotides not matched to a gene: 11. The CDR3 region has the DNA TGTGCCAGCACCACATCGCGCAGGGGGCGAGAGACCCAGTACTTC. Translating gives CASTTSRRGRETQYF.

The chain uses TRBV5-1 and TRBJ1-1, with 7 bases fitting TRBD1. J gave up 4 bases and V 4 bases, and 7 bases lay outside the gene matches. From germline, CDR1 is SGHRS and CDR2 YFSETQ. The CDR3 contains 14 residues. The CDR3 spells CASSGGGFSTEAFF. The CDR3 bases are TGCGCCAGCAGCGGAGGGGGCTTTAGCACTGAAGCTTTCTTT. Filled out from reference TRBV5-1 and TRBJ1-1, the complete variable domain reads KAGVTQTPRYLIKTRGQQVTLSCSPISGHRSVSWYQQTPGQGLQFLFEYFSETQRNKGNFPGRFSGRQFSNSRSEMNVSTLELGDSALYLCASSGGGFSTEAFFGQGTRLTVV.

The chain's CDR3 is CSVESPGEQFF. In DNA, the CDR3 is TGCAGCGTTGAAAGCCCCGGGGAGCAGTTCTTC. J is TRBJ2-1 and V is TRBV29-1; D not certain. V was trimmed by 2 bases and J by 10 bases, leaving 9 bases between them. Germline V lookup: CDR1 SQVTM, CDR2 ANQGSEA. This CDR3 has 11 residues.

The V call is TRBV24-1, the J call TRBJ2-2, with 9 bases identical to TRBD1. Per the germline V gene, CDR1 is KGHDR and CDR2 is SFDVKD. The trim removed 10 bases at V and 6 bases at J, leaving 2 bases unmatched. The CDR3 has 12 residues. Here the CDR3 reads CATGQGPGELFF. Written as DNA, the CDR3 is TGTGCCACGGGACAGGGCCCCGGGGAGCTGTTTTTT.

The chain joins TRBV29-1 to TRBJ1-5, with D hard to call. This CDR3 has 14 amino acids. The V end lost 5 bases, the J end lost 5 bases, and 16 bases lay between the germline ends. Germline V lookup: CDR1 SQVTM, CDR2 ANQGSEA. The CDR3 reads CSVPRGRTDQPQHF. The CDR3 DNA follows: TGCAGCGTTCCCCGGGGAAGGACCGATCAGCCCCAGCATTTT.